The clone carrying this T cell receptor beta chain has at least ten counts. Its matching antigen is unknown. This specimen comes from a study of T cells in Graves' hyperthyroidism and ophthalmopathy. The length of the CDR3 is 15 residues. Trimming took off 0 bases at V and 3 bases at J, with 13 bases between the two ends. The germline CDR1 and CDR2 sequences are SGHRS and YFSETQ. The TCR beta CDR3 regions underwent amplification using RNA transcripts as the source. TCR CDR3 regions were first amplified by RT-PCR with HTBI primers. MiXCR was run by TCRdb on the multiplex PCR reads, yielding one entry per CDR3 protein. This table holds around 400,000 distinct CDR3 sequences, roughly 15% found once. Exclusion of patients followed from uncontrolled infection, other autoimmune disease, pregnancy or lactation. Diagnosis rested on symptoms, serum thyroxine and TRAb, thyroid ultrasound, and orbital computed tomography.

Findings of the study overall: Ophthalmopathy could be told apart from stable hyperthyroidism with a 13 V-J model. Most thyroid clonotypes that were expanded above 0.001 also turned up in blood.

The sample taken for sequencing was blood. The clonotype originates from a woman in her sixties or seventies with Graves' ophthalmopathy. This sequence joins TRBV5-1 and TRBJ2-7; unclear D gene. This CDR3 reads CASSLGGPRLYEQYF. The DNA for the CDR3 is TGCGCCAGCAGCTTGGGAGGCCCTAGGCTCTACGAGCAGTACTTC. Complete variable domain (other parts from reference TRBV5-1 and TRBJ2-7): KAGVTQTPRYLIKTRGQQVTLSCSPISGHRSVSWYQQTPGQGLQFLFEYFSETQRNKGNFPGRFSGRQFSNSRSEMNVSTLELGDSALYLCASSLGGPRLYEQYFGPGTRLTVT.